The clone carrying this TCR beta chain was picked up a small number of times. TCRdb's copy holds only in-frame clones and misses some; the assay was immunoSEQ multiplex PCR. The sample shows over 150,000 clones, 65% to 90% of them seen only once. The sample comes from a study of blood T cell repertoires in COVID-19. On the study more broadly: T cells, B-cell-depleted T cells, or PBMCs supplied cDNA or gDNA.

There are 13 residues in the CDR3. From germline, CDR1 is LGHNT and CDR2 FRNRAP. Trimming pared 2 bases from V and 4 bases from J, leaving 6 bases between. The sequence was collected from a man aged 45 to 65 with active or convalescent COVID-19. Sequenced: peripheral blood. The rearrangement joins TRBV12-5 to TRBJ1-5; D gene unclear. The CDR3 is CASGLKENQPQHF. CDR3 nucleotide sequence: TGTGCTAGTGGTTTGAAGGAGAATCAGCCCCAGCATTTT.